In this sample, the clone carrying this T cell receptor beta chain turned up many times. The antigen is unknown. The data stem from a study of identical twins. Overall study results and limits: With abundant cord blood beta clonotypes, insertions were fewer; memory repertoires showed no such pattern.

Deletions cut 4 bases from V and 3 bases from J, with 4 bases between. The CDR3 has 11 residues. CDR1 is SQVTM and CDR2 is ANQGSEA in the germline V gene. TCRdb itself ran the 5' RACE reads through MiXCR, one entry per CDR3 protein. Here the sample spans about 890,000 distinct CDR3 sequences, 9% to 15% being singletons. Separately, the same data were catalogued under a study of yellow fever vaccine responses in identical twins. That paper adds: Vaccine-induced T cell responses in twins were reportedly observed to appear partly convergent, partly personalized.

This TCR came from a woman under 30 in good health. The specimen sequenced was PBMCs. The V and J genes are TRBV29-1 and TRBJ2-1; D is unresolved. The CDR3 loop reads CSVVLYNEQFF. The CDR3 nucleotides are TGCAGCGTTGTGCTCTACAATGAGCAGTTCTTC.